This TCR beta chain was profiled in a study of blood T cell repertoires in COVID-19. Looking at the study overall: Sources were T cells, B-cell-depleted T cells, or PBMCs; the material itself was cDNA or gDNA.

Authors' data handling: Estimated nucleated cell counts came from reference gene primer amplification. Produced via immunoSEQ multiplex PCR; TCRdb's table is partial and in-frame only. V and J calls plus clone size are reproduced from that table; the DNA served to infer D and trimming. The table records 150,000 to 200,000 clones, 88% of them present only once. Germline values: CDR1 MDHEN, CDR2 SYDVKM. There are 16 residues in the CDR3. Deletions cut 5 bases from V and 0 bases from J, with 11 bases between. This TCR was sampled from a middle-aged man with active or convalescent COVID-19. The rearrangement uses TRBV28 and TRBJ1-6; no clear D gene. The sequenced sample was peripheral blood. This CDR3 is CASSGGSSSYNSPLHF. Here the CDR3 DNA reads TGTGCCAGCAGTGGAGGGAGCAGCTCCTATAATTCACCCCTCCACTTT.